The TCR beta chain described here comes from a study of cytomegalovirus exposure and HLA in healthy donors. A multiplex PCR was run with 60 Vbeta primers and 13 Jbeta primers. Using immunoSEQ multiplex PCR, the repertoire was profiled, and TCRdb retains in-frame clones only, with some absent. Among roughly 130,000 clones, more than 60% were seen once, and the ten largest hold around 2.1%. This CDR3 has 14 amino acids. Trimming left V 2 bases short and J 3 bases short, with 8 bases between. CDR1 is MNHNS, CDR2 SASEGT, per germline. The receptor's source is a woman between 35 and 50 years old in good health and CMV-seropositive. Sequenced sample: PBMCs. J is TRBJ2-1 and V is TRBV6-1; D not certain. CDR3 residues: CASSEKIDYNEQFF. Here the CDR3 DNA reads TGTGCCAGCAGTGAAAAGATAGACTACAATGAGCAGTTCTTC.